The rows below give T cell receptor beta chains drawn from one sample of a study of cytomegalovirus exposure and HLA in healthy donors. Using immunoSEQ multiplex PCR, the repertoire was profiled, and TCRdb retains in-frame clones only, with some absent. The data show some 170,000 clones, about three quarters seen once. The material sequenced was PBMCs. The receptors here all came from a man aged 35 to 55 in good health and CMV-seropositive. Each CDR3 is given with its conserved first and last residue. D genes are given only for firm matches. Expanded clones are given a class, and other clones once, few, many or no size at all.

TGTGCCAGCAGTTTATGGGCGGGAAACCGCGAGCAGTACTTC	CASSLWAGNREQYF	TRBV27	.	.	TRBJ2-7
TGTGCCAGTAGTTCAGACAGCCCCGTCGCAGATACGCAGTATTTT	CASSSDSPVADTQYF	TRBV19	.	.	TRBJ2-3
TGTGCCAGCAGCCAAGATCTTAGCGGGAGTGGGTTAGATACGCAGTATTTT	CASSQDLSGSGLDTQYF	TRBV14	.	TRBD2	TRBJ2-3
TGCAGTGCTAGAGCGGACAGGGGAGCTTTCTTT	CSARADRGAFF	TRBV20-1	.	TRBD1	TRBJ1-1
TGTGCCAGCTCACCCCGGACTAGCCCGGGCGGGGAGCTGTTTTTT	CASSPRTSPGGELFF	TRBV18	.	TRBD2	TRBJ2-2
TGTGCCAGCAGCGTAGGGGACTATGAATACGAGCAGTACTTC	CASSVGDYEYEQYF	TRBV9	.	TRBD2	TRBJ2-7
TGTGCCAGCAGCTTTTCCCAGAACACTGAAGCTTTCTTT	CASSFSQNTEAFF	TRBV11-2	.	.	TRBJ1-1
TGTGCCAGCAGCTTACGTCCGAATGAAAAACTGTTTTTT	CASSLRPNEKLFF	TRBV13	once	.	TRBJ1-4
TGTGCCATCAGTGAGTCGGCGGTAGGAACAGATACGCAGTATTTT	CAISESAVGTDTQYF	TRBV10-3	.	.	TRBJ2-3
TGTGCCAGCAGCTTGGGCGGACAGCGTGAAGCTTTCTTT	CASSLGGQREAFF	TRBV5-4	.	.	TRBJ1-1
TGCGCCAGCAGCTCGGGACTAGCGGGAGCCAACGAGCAGTACTTC	CASSSGLAGANEQYF	TRBV5-1	.	TRBD2	TRBJ2-7
TGTGCCAGCAGTTACACGACCGAAGGGGCCTACGAGCAGTACTTC	CASSYTTEGAYEQYF	TRBV6-6	.	.	TRBJ2-7